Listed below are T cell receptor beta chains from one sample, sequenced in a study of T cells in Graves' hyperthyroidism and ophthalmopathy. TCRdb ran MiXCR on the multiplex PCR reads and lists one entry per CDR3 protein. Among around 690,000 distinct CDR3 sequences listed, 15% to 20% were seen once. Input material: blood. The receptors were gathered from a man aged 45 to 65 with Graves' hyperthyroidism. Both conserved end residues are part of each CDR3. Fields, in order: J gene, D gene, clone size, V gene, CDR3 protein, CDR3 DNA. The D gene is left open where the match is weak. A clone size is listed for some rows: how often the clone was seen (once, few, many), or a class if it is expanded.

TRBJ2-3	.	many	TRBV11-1	CASSLLQRSTDTQYF	TGTGCCAGCAGCTTATTACAGAGAAGCACAGATACGCAGTATTTT
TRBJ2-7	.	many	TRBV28	CASSLFGGLHYEQYF	TGTGCCAGCAGTTTGTTTGGCGGGCTCCACTACGAGCAGTACTTC
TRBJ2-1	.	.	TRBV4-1	CASSHLSNSYNEQFF	TGCGCCAGCAGCCATCTGTCTAACTCCTACAATGAGCAGTTCTTC
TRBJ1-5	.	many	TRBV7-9	CASSGVYSNQPQHF	TGTGCCAGCAGCGGCGTTTATAGCAATCAGCCCCAGCATTTT
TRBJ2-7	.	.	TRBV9	CASSLGIPPYEQYF	TGTGCCAGCAGCTTAGGGATTCCACCCTACGAGCAGTACTTC
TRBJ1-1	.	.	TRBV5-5	CASSPTGASTEAFF	TGCGCCAGCAGCCCCACGGGAGCCAGCACTGAAGCTTTCTTT
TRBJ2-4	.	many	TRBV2	CASSKAEKNIQYF	TGTGCCAGCAGTAAGGCCGAGAAAAACATTCAGTACTTC
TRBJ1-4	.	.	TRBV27	CASRPTQGNNEKLFF	TGTGCCAGCAGACCTACGCAGGGGAATAATGAAAAACTGTTTTTT
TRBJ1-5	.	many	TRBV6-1	CASSEALGRINQPQHF	TGTGCCAGCAGTGAAGCGCTTGGACGGATCAATCAGCCCCAGCATTTT
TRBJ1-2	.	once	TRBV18	CASSPPTGGLIYGYTF	TGTGCCAGCTCACCACCCACGGGGGGCCTAATCTATGGCTACACCTTC
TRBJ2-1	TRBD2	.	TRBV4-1	CASSQVTSGSGEQFF	TGCGCCAGCAGCCAAGTGACTAGCGGGAGCGGTGAGCAGTTCTTC
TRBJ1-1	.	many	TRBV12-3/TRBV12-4	CASSLPPGNTEAFF	TGTGCCAGCAGTTTACCCCCGGGGAACACTGAAGCTTTCTTT
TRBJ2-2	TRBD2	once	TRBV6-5	CASSYTSGNTGELFF	TGTGCCAGCAGTTATACTAGCGGGAACACCGGGGAGCTGTTTTTT
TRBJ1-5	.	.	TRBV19	CASSMEGYQPQHF	TGTGCCAGTAGTATGGAGGGTTATCAGCCCCAGCATTTT
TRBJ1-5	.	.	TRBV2	CASSEQQGGNQPQHF	TGTGCCAGCAGTGAACAGCAGGGAGGGAATCAGCCCCAGCATTTT
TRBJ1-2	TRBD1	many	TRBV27	CASSLNPQGAINYGYTF	TGTGCCAGCAGTTTAAACCCCCAGGGGGCGATTAACTATGGCTACACCTTC
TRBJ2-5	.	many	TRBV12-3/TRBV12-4	CASSFRGMMYQETQYF	TGTGCCAGCAGTTTTCGAGGAATGATGTACCAAGAGACCCAGTACTTC
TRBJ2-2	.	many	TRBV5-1	CASSLQGLNTGELFF	TGCGCCAGCAGCTTGCAGGGTTTAAACACCGGGGAGCTGTTTTTT
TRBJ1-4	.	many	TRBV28	CASSLLQGGLDWTNEKLFF	TGTGCCAGCAGTTTATTACAGGGAGGGCTGGATTGGACTAATGAAAAACTGTTTTTT
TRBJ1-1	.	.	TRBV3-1	CASNSGGTEAFF	TGTGCCAGCAACTCGGGGGGAACTGAAGCTTTCTTT
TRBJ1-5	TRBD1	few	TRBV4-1	CASRLGQGEFNQPQHF	TGCGCCAGCAGATTGGGACAGGGGGAATTCAATCAGCCCCAGCATTTT
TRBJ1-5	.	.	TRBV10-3	CAISESGRVLANQPQHF	TGTGCCATCAGTGAGTCGGGGAGGGTTCTGGCCAATCAGCCCCAGCATTTT
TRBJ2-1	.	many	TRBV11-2	CASSNRALQGNEQFF	TGTGCCAGCAGCAACAGGGCTCTGCAGGGTAATGAGCAGTTCTTC
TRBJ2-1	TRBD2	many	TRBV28	CASSPPGASGTYNEQFF	TGTGCCAGCAGTCCCCCGGGGGCTAGCGGGACCTACAATGAGCAGTTCTTC
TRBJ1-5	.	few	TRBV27	CASSLAAGRPQHF	TGTGCCAGCAGTTTGGCGGCAGGGCGGCCCCAGCATTTT
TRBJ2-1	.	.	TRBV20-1	CSAREGVQREQFF	TGCAGTGCTCGGGAAGGGGTCCAACGTGAGCAGTTCTTC
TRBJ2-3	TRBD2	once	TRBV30	CAWRIAGGDTQYF	TGTGCCTGGAGAATAGCGGGGGGAGATACGCAGTATTTT
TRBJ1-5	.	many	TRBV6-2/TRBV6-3	CASSLRVGGNQPQHF	TGTGCCAGCAGTCTCAGGGTTGGGGGCAATCAGCCCCAGCATTTT
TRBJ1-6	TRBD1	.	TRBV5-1	CASSLRDRTVDYNSPLHF	TGCGCCAGCAGCCTTAGGGACAGAACAGTCGACTATAATTCACCCCTCCACTTT
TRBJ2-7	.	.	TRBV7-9	CASSLVAAGKQYF	TGTGCCAGCAGCTTAGTGGCGGCAGGCAAGCAGTACTTC
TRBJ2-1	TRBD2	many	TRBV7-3	CASSLQPRGSSYNEQFF	TGTGCCAGCAGCCTCCAACCGCGGGGGAGCTCCTACAATGAGCAGTTCTTC
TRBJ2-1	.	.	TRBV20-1	CSARASGMVEQFF	TGCAGTGCTAGAGCTTCAGGGATGGTTGAGCAGTTCTTC
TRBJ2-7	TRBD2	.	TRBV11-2	CASSPPSRVSGSLYREQYF	TGTGCCAGCTCACCACCATCCCGCGTTAGCGGGAGCCTCTACCGGGAGCAGTACTTC
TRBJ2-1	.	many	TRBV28	CASRLEGARLNEQFF	TGTGCCAGCAGACTGGAGGGGGCGCGATTGAATGAGCAGTTCTTC
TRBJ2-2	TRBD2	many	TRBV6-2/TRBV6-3	CASRQREGTGELFF	TGTGCCAGCAGACAGCGGGAGGGCACCGGGGAGCTGTTTTTT
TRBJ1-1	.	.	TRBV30	CAWRSGTGNTEAFF	TGTGCCTGGAGATCCGGCACAGGAAACACTGAAGCTTTCTTT
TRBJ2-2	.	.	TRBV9	CASSSPYSGHSPGSCFF	.
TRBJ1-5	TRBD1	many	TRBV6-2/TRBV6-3	CASSYRDRAGQPQHF	TGTGCCAGCAGTTACAGGGACAGGGCAGGTCAGCCCCAGCATTTT
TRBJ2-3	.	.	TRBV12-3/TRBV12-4	CASSLEKGSDTQYF	TGTGCCAGCAGTTTAGAAAAGGGGTCAGATACGCAGTATTTT
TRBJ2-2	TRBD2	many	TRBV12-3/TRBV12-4	CASNKRENTGELFF	TGTGCCAGCAATAAGCGGGAAAACACCGGGGAGCTGTTTTTT
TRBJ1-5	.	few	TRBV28	CASRPQGRYQPQHF	TGTGCCAGCAGGCCCCAGGGCCGGTATCAGCCCCAGCATTTT
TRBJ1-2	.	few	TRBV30	CAWSVSGWGGYTF	TGTGCCTGGAGTGTATCAGGATGGGGTGGCTACACCTTC
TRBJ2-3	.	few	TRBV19	CASSLIGGGSTDTQYF	TGTGCCAGTAGCCTCATAGGTGGCGGGAGCACAGATACGCAGTATTTT